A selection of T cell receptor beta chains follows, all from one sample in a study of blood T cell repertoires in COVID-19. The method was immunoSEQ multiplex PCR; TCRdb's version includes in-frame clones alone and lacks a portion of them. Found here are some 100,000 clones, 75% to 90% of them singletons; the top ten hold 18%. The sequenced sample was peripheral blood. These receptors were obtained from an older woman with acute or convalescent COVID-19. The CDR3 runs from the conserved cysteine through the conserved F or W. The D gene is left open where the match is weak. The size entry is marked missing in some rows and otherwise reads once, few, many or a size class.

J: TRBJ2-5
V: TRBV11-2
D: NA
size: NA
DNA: TGTGCCAGCAGCTTAGAAGGACTGACGGTACAAGAGACCCAGTACTTC
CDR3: CASSLEGLTVQETQYF

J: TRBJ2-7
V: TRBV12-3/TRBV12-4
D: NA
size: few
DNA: TGTGCCAGCAGTAGGTTGGATACAGGGGAGCAGTACTTC
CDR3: CASSRLDTGEQYF

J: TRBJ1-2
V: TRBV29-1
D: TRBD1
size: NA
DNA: TGCAGCGTTGATTGGGGACAGGGACGTTATGGCTACACCTTC
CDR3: CSVDWGQGRYGYTF

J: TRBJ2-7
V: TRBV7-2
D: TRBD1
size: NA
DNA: TGTGCCAGCAGCTTTACATCTTCCGGGACAGGGGCCTACGAGCAGTACTTC
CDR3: CASSFTSSGTGAYEQYF

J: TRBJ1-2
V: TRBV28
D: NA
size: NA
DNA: TGTGCCAGCAGTTCGTCCAACAGGGTCGGTTCTGGCTACACCTTC
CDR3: CASSSSNRVGSGYTF

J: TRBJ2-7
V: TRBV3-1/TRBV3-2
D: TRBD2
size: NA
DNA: TGTGCCAGCAGCGCGCCTACTAGCGGGGGTCCTTTCGAGCAGTACTTC
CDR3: CASSAPTSGGPFEQYF

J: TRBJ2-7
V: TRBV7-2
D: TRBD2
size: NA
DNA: TGTGCCAGCAGCAACCCGTCGGGAGGGGTCTACGAGCAGTACTTC
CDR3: CASSNPSGGVYEQYF

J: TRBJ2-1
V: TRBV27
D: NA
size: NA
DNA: TGTGCCAGCAGGAGGGACATTAGCGATTACAATGAGCAGTTCTTC
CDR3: CASRRDISDYNEQFF

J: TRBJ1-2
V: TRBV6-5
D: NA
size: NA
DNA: TGTGCCACGGGGGAGAGCTATGGCTACACCTTC
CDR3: CATGESYGYTF

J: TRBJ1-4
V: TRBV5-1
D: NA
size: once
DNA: TGCGCCAGCAGCTTGGTTAGCCAGGGTGGGGAAAAACTGTTTTTT
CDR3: CASSLVSQGGEKLFF

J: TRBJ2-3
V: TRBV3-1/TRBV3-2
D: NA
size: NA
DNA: TGTGCCAGCAGCCCCCTAGCAGATACGCAGTATTTT
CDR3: CASSPLADTQYF

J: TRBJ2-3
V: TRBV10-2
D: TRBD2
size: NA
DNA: TGCGCCAGCAGTGAGCCGTCACTGGGGGGGACAGATACGCAGTATTTT
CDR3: CASSEPSLGGTDTQYF

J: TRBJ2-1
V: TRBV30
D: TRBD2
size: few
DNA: TGTGCCTGGAGTGTGGACGGGGGGGCCTACAATGAGCAGTTCTTC
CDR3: CAWSVDGGAYNEQFF

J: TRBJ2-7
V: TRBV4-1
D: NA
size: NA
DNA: TGCGCCAGCAGCCAAGAGGGCGGAGGTAACGAGCAGTACTTC
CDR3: CASSQEGGGNEQYF

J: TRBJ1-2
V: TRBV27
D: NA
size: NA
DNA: TGTGCCAGCAGCCCTAGGACAGCTTATGGCTACACCTTC
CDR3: CASSPRTAYGYTF

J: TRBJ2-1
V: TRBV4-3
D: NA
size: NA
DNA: TGCGCCAGCAGCCAAGATAGGGTAGCGGAGTACAATGAGCAGTTCTTC
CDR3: CASSQDRVAEYNEQFF

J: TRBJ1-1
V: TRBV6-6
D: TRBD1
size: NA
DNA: TGTGCCAGCCTCGGGGACAGGGGGCGAGGAAACACTGAAGCTTTCTTT
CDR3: CASLGDRGRGNTEAFF

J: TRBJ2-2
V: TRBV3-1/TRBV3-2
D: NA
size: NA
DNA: TGTGCCAGCAGCCAAAAGGGGTGGAAGAACACCGGGGAGCTGTTTTTT
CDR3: CASSQKGWKNTGELFF

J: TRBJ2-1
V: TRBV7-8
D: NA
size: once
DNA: TGTGCCAGCAGCTTACAGGGGGGACCTATGGAGCAGTTCTTC
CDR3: CASSLQGGPMEQFF

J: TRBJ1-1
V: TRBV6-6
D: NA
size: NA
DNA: TGTGCCAGCAGTAAGTCCCTAAACACTGAAGCTTTCTTT
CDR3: CASSKSLNTEAFF

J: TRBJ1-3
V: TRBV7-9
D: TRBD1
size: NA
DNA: TGTGCCAGCAGTTCGGGACAGGGTGATGGAAACACCATATATTTT
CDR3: CASSSGQGDGNTIYF

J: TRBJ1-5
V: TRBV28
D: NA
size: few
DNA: TGTGCCAGCAGTCCCTCGGCGGAGTTGAATCAGCCCCAGCATTTT
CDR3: CASSPSAELNQPQHF

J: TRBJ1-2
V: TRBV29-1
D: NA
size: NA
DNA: TGCAGCGTTGAAGGCCGGGAGAGATATGGCTACACCTTC
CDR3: CSVEGRERYGYTF

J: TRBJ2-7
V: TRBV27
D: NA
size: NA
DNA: TGTGCCAGCTGGGTGAGAGGGGGATACGAGCAGTACTTC
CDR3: CASWVRGGYEQYF

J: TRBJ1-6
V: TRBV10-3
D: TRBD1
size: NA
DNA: TGTGCCATCAGTGAGTCAGGGACAGAAGTATCACCCCTCCACTTT
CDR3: CAISESGTEVSPLHF

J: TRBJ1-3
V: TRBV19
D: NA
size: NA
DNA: TGTGCCAGTAGCTTTTCCGGGGGAGACACCATATATTTT
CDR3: CASSFSGGDTIYF

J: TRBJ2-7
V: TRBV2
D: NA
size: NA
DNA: TGTGCCAGCAGTGTGAGATACGAGCAGTACTTC
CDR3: CASSVRYEQYF

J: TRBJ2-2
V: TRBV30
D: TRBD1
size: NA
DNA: TGTGCCTGGAGAGGGGACAGTAGCACCGGGGAGCTGTTTTTT
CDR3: CAWRGDSSTGELFF

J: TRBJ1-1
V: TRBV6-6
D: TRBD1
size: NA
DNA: TGTGCCAGCAGAAGGGACAGGGCGAACACTGAAGCTTTCTTT
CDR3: CASRRDRANTEAFF

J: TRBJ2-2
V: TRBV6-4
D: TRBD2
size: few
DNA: TGTGCCAGCAGCGCCACTAGCGGGAGCACCGGGGAGCTGTTTTTT
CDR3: CASSATSGSTGELFF

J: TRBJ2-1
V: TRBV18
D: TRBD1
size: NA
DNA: TGTGCCAGCTCAGCGGACAGGGCCTACAATGAGCAGTTCTTC
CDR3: CASSADRAYNEQFF

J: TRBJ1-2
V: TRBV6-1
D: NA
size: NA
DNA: TGTGCCAGCAGTGATGGGTGGGGGCCCGACTATGGCTACACCTTC
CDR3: CASSDGWGPDYGYTF

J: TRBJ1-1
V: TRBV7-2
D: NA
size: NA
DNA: TGTGCCAGCAGCTTAGCGTCCGGAGGGGAGACTGAAGCTTTCTTT
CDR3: CASSLASGGETEAFF

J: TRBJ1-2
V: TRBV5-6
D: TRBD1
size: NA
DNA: TGTGCCAGCAGTCCGACAGGGGAAGACTATGGCTACACCTTC
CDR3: CASSPTGEDYGYTF

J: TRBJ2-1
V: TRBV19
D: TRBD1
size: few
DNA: TGTGCCAGCTCACCCCTCGGGACAGGGGGCTGGGAGCAGTTCTTC
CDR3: CASSPLGTGGWEQFF

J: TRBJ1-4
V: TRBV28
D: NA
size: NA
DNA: TGTGCCAGCACCTCGTCTCGGGAACTCGTTAATGAAAAACTGTTTTTT
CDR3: CASTSSRELVNEKLFF

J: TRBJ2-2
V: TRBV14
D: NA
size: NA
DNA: TGTGCCAGCAGCCAAAGGTCGTCCGCCCAGGGGAGCGGGGAGCTGTTTTTT
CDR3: CASSQRSSAQGSGELFF

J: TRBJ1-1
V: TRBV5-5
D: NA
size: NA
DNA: TGTGCCAGCAGCTTGAGTGGCGGAAACACTGAAGCTTTCTTT
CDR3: CASSLSGGNTEAFF

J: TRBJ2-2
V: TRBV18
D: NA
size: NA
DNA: TGTGCCAGCTCACCTAACAGGGATACCGGGGAGCTGTTTTTT
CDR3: CASSPNRDTGELFF

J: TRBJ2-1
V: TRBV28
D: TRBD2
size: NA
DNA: TGTGCCAGCCATACATATGCCGGGGGGTCCTACAATGAGCAGTTCTTC
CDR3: CASHTYAGGSYNEQFF

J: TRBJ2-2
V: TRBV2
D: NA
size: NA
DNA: TGTGCCAGCAGTGGGTTGGAGGGGGCGCTTGGCGGGGAGCTGTTTTTT
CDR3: CASSGLEGALGGELFF

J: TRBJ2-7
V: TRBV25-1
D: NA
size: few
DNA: TGTGCCAGCAGTGAATTGGCGTCAGCGGCCCCCTACGAGCAGTACTTC
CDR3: CASSELASAAPYEQYF

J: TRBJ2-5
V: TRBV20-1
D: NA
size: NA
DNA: TGCAGTGCTAGACAGGTTGAGACCCAGTACTTC
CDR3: CSARQVETQYF

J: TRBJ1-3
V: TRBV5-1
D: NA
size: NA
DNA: TGCGCCAGCAGCTTGGCGGGGGGTCAAGGTTCTGGAAACACCATATATTTT
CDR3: CASSLAGGQGSGNTIYF

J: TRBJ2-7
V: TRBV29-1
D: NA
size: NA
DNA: TGCAGCGTGCGACAGAGCTCCTACGAGCAGTACTTC
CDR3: CSVRQSSYEQYF

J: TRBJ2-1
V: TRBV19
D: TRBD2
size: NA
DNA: TGTGCCAGTAGTATAGGACTAGCGGGGGGTGAGCAGTTCTTC
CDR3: CASSIGLAGGEQFF

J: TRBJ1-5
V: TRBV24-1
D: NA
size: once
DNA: TGTGCCACCAGTGCTGCAGGGGTAAGTCAGCCCCAGCATTTT
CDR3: CATSAAGVSQPQHF

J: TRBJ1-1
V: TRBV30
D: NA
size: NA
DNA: TGTGCCTGGAGTTTACTTGTGAACACTGAAGCTTTCTTT
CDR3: CAWSLLVNTEAFF

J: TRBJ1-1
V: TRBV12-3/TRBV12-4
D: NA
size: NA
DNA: TGTGCCAGCAGCTCAGGTTACACTGAAGCTTTCTTT
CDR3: CASSSGYTEAFF

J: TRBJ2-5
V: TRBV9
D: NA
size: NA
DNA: TGTGCCAGCAGCGTAGGCGGGATGGGAGAGACCCAGTACTTC
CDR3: CASSVGGMGETQYF

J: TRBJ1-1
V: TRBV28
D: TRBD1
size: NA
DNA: TGTGCCAGCATGGCCGCCGCAGGGGGAAACACTGAAGCTTTCTTT
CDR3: CASMAAAGGNTEAFF

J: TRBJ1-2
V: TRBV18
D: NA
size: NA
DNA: TGTGCCAGCTCACCTACAGGGTTTGAAGGCTACACCTTC
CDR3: CASSPTGFEGYTF

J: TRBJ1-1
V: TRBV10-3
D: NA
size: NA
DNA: TGTGCCATCAGTGAGAGACAGCCGGACACTGAAGCTTTCTTT
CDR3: CAISERQPDTEAFF

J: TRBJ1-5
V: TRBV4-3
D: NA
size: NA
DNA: TGCGCCAGCAGCCAAGATCAGGGCGTGCCTCAGCCCCAGCATTTT
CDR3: CASSQDQGVPQPQHF

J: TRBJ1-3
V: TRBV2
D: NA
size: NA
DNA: TGTGCCAGCAGCGACAGCGCTGGAAACACCATATATTTT
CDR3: CASSDSAGNTIYF